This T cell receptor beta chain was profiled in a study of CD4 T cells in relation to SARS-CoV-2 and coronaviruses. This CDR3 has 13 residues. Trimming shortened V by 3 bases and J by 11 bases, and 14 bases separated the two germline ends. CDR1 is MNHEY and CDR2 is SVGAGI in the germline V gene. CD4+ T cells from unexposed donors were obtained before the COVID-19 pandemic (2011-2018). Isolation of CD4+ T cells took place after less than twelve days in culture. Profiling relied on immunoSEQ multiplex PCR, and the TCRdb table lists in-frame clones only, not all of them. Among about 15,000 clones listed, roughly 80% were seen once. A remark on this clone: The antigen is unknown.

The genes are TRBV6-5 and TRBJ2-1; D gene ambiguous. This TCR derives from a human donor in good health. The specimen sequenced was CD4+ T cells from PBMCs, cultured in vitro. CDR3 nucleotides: TGTGCCAGCAGTTATTCCAGTCCTACAAAGCAGTTCTTC. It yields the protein CASSYSSPTKQFF.